Listed below are T cell receptor beta chains from one sample, sequenced in a study of human T cells and chemical hapten exposure. Each CDR3 protein is one row after TCRdb ran MiXCR on the RACE reads. The table lists approximately 75,000 distinct CDR3 sequences, 8.5% of them singletons. Sequencing used whole blood, obtained in connection with sensitization to the hapten diphenylcyclopropenone (DPC). The receptors derive from a woman in her 50s with alopecia areata. Some clones in this sample may be carry-over from other donors' samples. Both conserved end residues are part of each CDR3. D genes are given only for firm matches. The size field is filled for only some rows; it gives once, few, many or a size class.

j_call v_call clone_size d_call cdr3_nt cdr3_aa
TRBJ1-1 TRBV6-2/TRBV6-3 many TRBD1 TGTGCCAGCAACTCAGGGGGAATTGCTGAAGCTTTCTTT CASNSGGIAEAFF
TRBJ2-1 TRBV6-2/TRBV6-3 many TRBD2 TGTGCCAGCAGGGTCGGACTAGGCCCCTACAATGAGCAGTTCTTC CASRVGLGPYNEQFF
TRBJ2-1 TRBV9 NA NA TGTGCCAGCAGCGTAGGGACAGCGAGCCCCAATGAGCAGTTCTTC CASSVGTASPNEQFF
TRBJ2-3 TRBV7-7 few TRBD2 TGTGCCAGCAGCCCTCTAGCGGGGGGGCGCCCAGATACGCAGTATTTT CASSPLAGGRPDTQYF
TRBJ1-1 TRBV12-5 many TRBD1 TGTGCTAGTGGTTTGAGGACAGGGATGAACACTGAAGCTTTCTTT CASGLRTGMNTEAFF
TRBJ1-6 TRBV12-3/TRBV12-4 few NA TGTGCCAGCAGTTGGGGGGGGAATTCACCCCTCCACTTT CASSWGGNSPLHF
TRBJ1-4 TRBV5-1 many NA TGCGCCAGCAGCTTTATGGCGACTAATGAAAAACTGTTTTTT CASSFMATNEKLFF
TRBJ2-1 TRBV12-5 few NA TGTGCTAGTGGTTTAGGCCCCAGCTCCTACAATGAGCAGTTCTTC CASGLGPSSYNEQFF
TRBJ2-7 TRBV3-1 NA NA TGTGCCAGCAGCCCACCGGGCGGCGAGCAGTACTTC CASSPPGGEQYF
TRBJ2-4 TRBV28 NA NA TGTGCCAGCAGCCCCAACAGGGCTATCTCGTTGGCCAAAAACATTCAGTACTTC CASSPNRAISLAKNIQYF
TRBJ2-1 TRBV7-8 NA TRBD1 TGTGCCAGCAGCTTTGGACAGGGCTACAATGAGCAGTTCTTC CASSFGQGYNEQFF
TRBJ2-4 TRBV29-1 few NA TGCAGCGTTGTCGTGGGAGCGGCCAAAAACATTCAGTACTTC CSVVVGAAKNIQYF
TRBJ2-7 TRBV9 few TRBD2 TGTGCCAGCAGCGGGGGGGGCCCTAGCGGGAGTACCGAGCAGTACTTC CASSGGGPSGSTEQYF
TRBJ2-7 TRBV11-2 few NA TGTGCCAGCAGCTTAGCCCAGTACGAGCAGTACTTC CASSLAQYEQYF
TRBJ2-7 TRBV12-3/TRBV12-4 few NA TGTGCCAGCAGGCTTAACATGCTAGGGGGGGGCGCTACGTCCGAGCAGTACTTC CASRLNMLGGGATSEQYF
TRBJ2-2 TRBV20-1 NA NA TGCAGTGCTAGAGAGGCGGGACGGAACACCGGGGAGCTGTTTTTT CSAREAGRNTGELFF
TRBJ1-5 TRBV18 many NA TGTGCCAGCTCGCCCTTGGGGGGGGCGGATCAGCCCCAGCATTTT CASSPLGGADQPQHF
TRBJ1-5 TRBV29-1 NA NA TGCAGCGTTGATCAGGGTCCCAATCAGCCCCAGCATTTT CSVDQGPNQPQHF
TRBJ1-5 TRBV25-1 NA TRBD1 TGTGCCAGCGGTATTGACAGGGACTACAATCAGCCCCAGCATTTT CASGIDRDYNQPQHF
TRBJ2-3 TRBV5-1 NA NA TGCGCCAGCAGCTTGGCCACAGGCACAGATACGCAGTATTTT CASSLATGTDTQYF
TRBJ2-1 TRBV20-1 NA TRBD2 TGCAGTGCTTTGGGACTAGCGGGAGGGCCGGGGTACAATGAGCAGTTCTTC CSALGLAGGPGYNEQFF
TRBJ2-3 TRBV5-4 few TRBD2 TGTGCCAGCAGCTTGGCAATACAGCGGGAGGGCCTCAATTTT CASSLAIQREGLNF
TRBJ1-1 TRBV29-1 NA TRBD1 TGCAGCGTCCAAGACAGGGGAGGCATGAACACTGAAGCTTTCTTT CSVQDRGGMNTEAFF
TRBJ1-5 TRBV12-3/TRBV12-4 many TRBD1 TGTGCCAGCAGTTTAGGGACAGGGCCGGGTCAGCCCCAGCATTTT CASSLGTGPGQPQHF
TRBJ2-4 TRBV29-1 NA NA TGCAGCGTTGAAGGGCAAGAGTTAGCCAAAAACATTCAGTACTTC CSVEGQELAKNIQYF
TRBJ2-1 TRBV15 NA TRBD2 TGTGCCACCAGCAGCGCGGGACTAGCGGGACGCCATGAGCAGTTCTTC CATSSAGLAGRHEQFF
TRBJ2-1 TRBV19 NA TRBD2 TGTGCCAGTAGTGGGGGACTAGCGGGATTTCAGTTCTTC CASSGGLAGFQFF
TRBJ1-1 TRBV6-4 few NA TGTGCCAGCAGTGAACAGGGAGGGGGCACTGAAGCTTTCTTT CASSEQGGGTEAFF
TRBJ2-3 TRBV6-6 few TRBD2 TGTGCCAGCAGTCGTCTTCGGACTAGCGGGGCAAGCACAGATACGCAGTATTTT CASSRLRTSGASTDTQYF
TRBJ1-5 TRBV20-1 many NA TGCAGTGCTAGGACCGGGATATTCAATCAGCCCCAGCATTTT CSARTGIFNQPQHF
TRBJ2-1 TRBV6-2/TRBV6-3 NA TRBD2 TGTGCCAGCAGTTACCCTTCGACTAGCGGAGCCTACAATGAGCAGTTCTTC CASSYPSTSGAYNEQFF
TRBJ1-5 TRBV5-6 many NA TGTGCCAGCAGCTCGGGGGTTCAGCCCCAGCATTTT CASSSGVQPQHF
TRBJ1-2 TRBV7-8 many NA TGTGCCAGCAGCTTAGTTCCAGGGCATGGCTACACCTTC CASSLVPGHGYTF
TRBJ1-5 TRBV6-6 NA NA TGTGCCAGCAGTTACTCCCGGGATGGCAATCAGCCCCAGCATTTT CASSYSRDGNQPQHF
TRBJ2-3 TRBV27 few NA TGTGCCAGCAGTTTTGGGCAGGGAGGCACAGATACGCAGTATTTT CASSFGQGGTDTQYF
TRBJ2-1 TRBV5-1 few NA TGCGCCAGCTCCCCCCTACGGGACTCAGGGCGAGAGCAGTTCTTC CASSPLRDSGREQFF
TRBJ2-5 TRBV6-2/TRBV6-3 many NA TGTGCCAGCAGTTACGGGGAGACCCAGTACTTC CASSYGETQYF
TRBJ2-7 TRBV6-5 few NA TGTGCCAGCAGTTACGGCCAGGGTGGCGAGCAGTACTTC CASSYGQGGEQYF
TRBJ2-7 TRBV6-5 many TRBD2 TGTGCCAGCAGTTACACGGGACTAGCAGGGTGGCACTTC CASSYTGLAGWHF